These T cell receptor beta chains were read from a single sample in a study of blood T cell repertoires in COVID-19. Measured with immunoSEQ multiplex PCR; TCRdb has only the in-frame clones, and not every one. The sample consists of a few hundred thousand clones, roughly 80% of them appearing once. Sequencing input: PBMCs or T cells enriched from blood (not recorded which). These receptors all stem from a woman aged 45 to 65 who had recovered from COVID-19. Each CDR3 is given with its conserved first and last residue.

TRBV10-3 CAISQLTGGNEAFF
TRBV27 CASSRTGTGIREQYF
TRBV18 CASSTSGQGGEKLFF
TRBV18 CASSRDRANYGYTF
TRBV28 CASSLLDSPSEQYF
TRBV20-1 CSASGSVNTEAFF
TRBV20-1 CSASYEQYF
TRBV3-1/TRBV3-2 CASSRIADEQFF
TRBV20-1 CSLRDGTEAFF
TRBV29-1 CSVEARSRQGARVYGYTF
TRBV6-6 CASREQGVLGKLFF
TRBV5-1 CASSLLPDRADGYTF
TRBV6-2/TRBV6-3 CASSPTGLFGELFF
TRBV11-2 CASRQPGTGGYEQYF
TRBV27 CASSPRQGVNQPQHF
TRBV11-2 CASSRTPWGEQFF
TRBV4-2 CASGSFGGTGELFF
TRBV7-2 CASSWQGGGTDTQYF
TRBV12-3/TRBV12-4 CASSFVETQYF
TRBV10-3 CAISARDRGVEQTEAFF
TRBV7-2 CASRDTVRTEAFF
TRBV6-5 CASSYAAGTGDYGYTF
TRBV6-1 CASSEGGGGYTF
TRBV11-2 CASSLISPRGAANNEQFF
TRBV27 CASSLTSGGAYEQFF
TRBV19 CASSSFGGINTGELFF
TRBV11-3 CASSPAGGRATDTQYF
TRBV2 CASKSREWSYNEQFF